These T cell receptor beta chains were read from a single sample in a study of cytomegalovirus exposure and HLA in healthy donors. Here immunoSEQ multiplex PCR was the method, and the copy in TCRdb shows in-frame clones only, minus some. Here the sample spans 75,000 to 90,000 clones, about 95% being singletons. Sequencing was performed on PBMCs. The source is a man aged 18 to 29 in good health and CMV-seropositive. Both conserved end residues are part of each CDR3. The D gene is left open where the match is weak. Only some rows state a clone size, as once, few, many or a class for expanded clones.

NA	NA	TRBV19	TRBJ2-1	TGTGCCAGTAACCCCTTATCAGGGGACCGTAATGAGCAGTTCTTC	CASNPLSGDRNEQFF
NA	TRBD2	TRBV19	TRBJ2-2	TGTGCCAGTAGTACCCGACTAGCGGGGAACACCGGGGAGCTGTTTTTT	CASSTRLAGNTGELFF
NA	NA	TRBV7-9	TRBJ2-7	TGTGCCAGCAGCCCCACCCAAGGGCTAGCGCTCTACGAGCAGTACTTC	CASSPTQGLALYEQYF
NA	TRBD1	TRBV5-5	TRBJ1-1	TGTGCCAGCAGCGCTTTGCAGGGGGCGAGTACTGAAGCTTTCTTT	CASSALQGASTEAFF
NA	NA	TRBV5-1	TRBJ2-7	TGCGCCAGCAGCTTGACACAGACCTACGAGCAGTACTTC	CASSLTQTYEQYF
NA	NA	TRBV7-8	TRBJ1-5	TGTGCCAGCAGCTTAGTGCGGGGCAATCAGCCCCAGCATTTT	CASSLVRGNQPQHF
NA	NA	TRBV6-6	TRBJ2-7	TGTGCCAGCACCATTGACTGGTCCTACGAGCAGTACTTC	CASTIDWSYEQYF
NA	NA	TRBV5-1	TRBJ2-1	TGCGCCAGCACCCCGAGGGGGAGCAGTTACAATGAGCAGTTCTTC	CASTPRGSSYNEQFF
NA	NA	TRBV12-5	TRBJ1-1	TGTGCTAGTGGGCTTCCAGGGTCGTTGAACACTGAAGCTTTCTTT	CASGLPGSLNTEAFF
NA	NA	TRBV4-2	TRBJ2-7	TGTGCCAGCAGCCTCAGCTACGAGCAGTACTTC	CASSLSYEQYF
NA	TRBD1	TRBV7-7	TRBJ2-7	TGTGCTAGCAGCTACAAGACAGGGGGTCTCTCCTACGAGCAGTACTTC	CASSYKTGGLSYEQYF
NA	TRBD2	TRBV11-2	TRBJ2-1	TGTGCCAGCAGCTTAGCCGATTCAAGACTAGCGGGAGGCAATGAGCAGTTCTTC	CASSLADSRLAGGNEQFF
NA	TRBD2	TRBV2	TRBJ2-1	TGTGCCAGCAGTCCGGGACTAGGGACGGGTGAGCAGTTCTTC	CASSPGLGTGEQFF
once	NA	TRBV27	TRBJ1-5	TGTGCCAGCAGTTTTATTGATCAGCCCCAGCATTTT	CASSFIDQPQHF
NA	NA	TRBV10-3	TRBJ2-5	TGTGCCATCAGTGCAGCCAACAGGGTAGGAGAGACCCAGTACTTC	CAISAANRVGETQYF
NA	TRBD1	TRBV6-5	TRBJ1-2	TGTGCCAGCAGTTACTCGGCGGGACAGGGGTATGGCTACACCTTC	CASSYSAGQGYGYTF
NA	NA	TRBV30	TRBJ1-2	TGTGCCTGGAAAACCGGGGGACATGGCTACACCTTC	CAWKTGGHGYTF
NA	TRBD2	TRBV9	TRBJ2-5	TGTGCCAGCAGCGTAGTGGGAGGGATCCAAGAGACCCAGTACTTC	CASSVVGGIQETQYF
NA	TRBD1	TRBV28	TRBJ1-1	TGTGCCAGCAGTCCTTCTGGACAGGGCCACACTGAAGCTTTCTTT	CASSPSGQGHTEAFF
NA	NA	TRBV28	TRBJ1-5	TGTGCCAGCAACTTCGCGACGCAGGGGCATAGCAATCAGCCCCAGCATTTT	CASNFATQGHSNQPQHF
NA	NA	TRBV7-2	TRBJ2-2	TGTGCCAGCAGCCCCCCCGGGGTCGGAACCGGGGAGCTGTTTTTT	CASSPPGVGTGELFF
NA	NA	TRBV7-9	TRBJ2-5	TGTGCCAGCAGCTTAGCGCGTCGAGAGACCCAGTACTTC	CASSLARRETQYF
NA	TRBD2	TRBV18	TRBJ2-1	TGTGCCAGCTCACCACCCGGGACTAGCGGGGCTAATGAGCAGTTCTTC	CASSPPGTSGANEQFF
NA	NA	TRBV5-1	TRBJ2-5	TGCGCCAGCAGCTTGAGACTAGACGGAGAGACCCAGTACTTC	CASSLRLDGETQYF
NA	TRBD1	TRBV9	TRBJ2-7	TGTGCCAGCAGCGTCGCGGGGACAGGGGACTACGAGCAGTACTTC	CASSVAGTGDYEQYF
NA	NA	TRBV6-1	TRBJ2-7	TGTGCCAGCAGTGAATCGGGGAGCGAGCAGTACTTC	CASSESGSEQYF
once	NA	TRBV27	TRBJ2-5	TGTGCCAGCAGTTTAGCAGGAATCAGGGGGACCCAGTACTTC	CASSLAGIRGTQYF
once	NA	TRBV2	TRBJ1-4	TGTGCCAGCAGCAGGGCGGGGACTAATGAAAAACTGTTTTTT	CASSRAGTNEKLFF
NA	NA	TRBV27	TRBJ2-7	TGTGCCAGCAGTTTAGCCAAGAGCTCCTACGAGCAGTACTTC	CASSLAKSSYEQYF
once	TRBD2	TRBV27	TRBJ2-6	TGTGCCAGCAGAGGACTAGGTAACTCTGGGGCCAACGTCCTGACTTTC	CASRGLGNSGANVLTF
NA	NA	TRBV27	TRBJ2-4	TGTGCCAGCAGTTATCGGAGCTTAGCCAAAAACATTCAGTACTTC	CASSYRSLAKNIQYF
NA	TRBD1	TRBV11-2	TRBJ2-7	TGTGCCAGCAGCCCACCGGGACAGCGCGGGGAGCAGTACTTC	CASSPPGQRGEQYF
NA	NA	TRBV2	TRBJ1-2	TGTGCCAGCAGTGTTTTAGATGGCTACACCTTC	CASSVLDGYTF
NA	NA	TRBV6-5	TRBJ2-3	TGTGCCAGCAGAACGTCGGGTCCAGATACGCAGTATTTT	CASRTSGPDTQYF
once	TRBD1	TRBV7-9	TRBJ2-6	TGTGCCAGCAGCTTGGGTCCCGGGACAGGTTCTGGGGCCAACGTCCTGACTTTC	CASSLGPGTGSGANVLTF
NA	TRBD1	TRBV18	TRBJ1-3	TGTGCCAGCTCCCTCGACAGGGAAGACACCATATATTTT	CASSLDREDTIYF
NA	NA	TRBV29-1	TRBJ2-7	TGCAGCGCTACCGGGCAGGGGAAGGGCGAGCAGTACTTC	CSATGQGKGEQYF
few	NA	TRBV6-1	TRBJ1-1	TGTGCCAGCAGTCCTCCAGGGGAAGGAACTGAAGCTTTCTTT	CASSPPGEGTEAFF
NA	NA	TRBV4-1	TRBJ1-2	TGCGCCAGCAGCCTTACCCGGGACATTACGCCGATTTACTTC	CASSLTRDITPIYF
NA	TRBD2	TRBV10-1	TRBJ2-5	TGCGCCAGCAGTGAGTCGTCTAGCGGGAGGGCCGTAGAGACCCAGTACTTC	CASSESSSGRAVETQYF
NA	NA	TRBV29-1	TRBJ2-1	TGCAGCGTTGAAGCATCAAGCGACCGGACTCCCCAGTTCTTC	CSVEASSDRTPQFF
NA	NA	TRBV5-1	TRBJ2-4	TGCGCCAGCAGCCTTAGCGGACCCGAAGCCAAAAACATTCAGTACTTC	CASSLSGPEAKNIQYF
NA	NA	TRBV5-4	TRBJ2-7	TGTGCCAGCAGCTTGGGGGGGCGAGGACGCGAGCAGTACTTC	CASSLGGRGREQYF
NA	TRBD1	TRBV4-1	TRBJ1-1	TGCGCCAGCAGCCAAGATATTCTTCTGGGGGGACAGGAGGGCACTGAAGCTTTCTTT	CASSQDILLGGQEGTEAFF
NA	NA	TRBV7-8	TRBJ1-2	TGTGCCAGCAGCTTAGCGCCTTCGGGTGGCTACACCTTC	CASSLAPSGGYTF
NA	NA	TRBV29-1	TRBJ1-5	TGCAGCGCCGCAGGTCAGGGCAATCAGCCCCAGCATTTT	CSAAGQGNQPQHF
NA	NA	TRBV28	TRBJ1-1	TGTGCCAGCAGTCTATCCCTCTCCGGGGAAGCTTTCTTT	CASSLSLSGEAFF
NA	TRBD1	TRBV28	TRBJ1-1	TGTGCCAGCAGGGACAGGCTGAACACTGAAGCTTTCTTT	CASRDRLNTEAFF
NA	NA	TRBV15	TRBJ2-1	TGTGCCACCAGCAGAGACCCTACCAGGGATGGGTTCTTC	CATSRDPTRDGFF
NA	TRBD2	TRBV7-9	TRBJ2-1	TGTGCCAGCAGCTTAGCGGCTAGCGGGAGGGTGGATGAGCAGTTCTTC	CASSLAASGRVDEQFF
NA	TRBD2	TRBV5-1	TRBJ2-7	TGCGCCAGCAGCGAACCCGGGGGGGAACAGTACTTC	CASSEPGGEQYF